The rows below give T cell receptor beta chains drawn from one sample of a study of cytomegalovirus exposure and HLA in healthy donors. Profiled with immunoSEQ multiplex PCR; TCRdb holds only in-frame clones, not every one. The repertoire holds under 150,000 clones, around 82% seen once, with 5.4% in the top ten. Sequencing was performed on PBMCs. Receptors were obtained from a woman younger than 45 in good health and CMV-seropositive. Both conserved end residues are part of each CDR3. The D gene is left open where the match is weak. Some rows mark clone size as missing; the rest say once, few, many or name a class of expanded clone.

>TRBV11-3|-|TRBJ1-2|once
CASSSGTSGYTF
TGTGCCAGCAGCTCGGGGACATCTGGCTACACCTTC
>TRBV5-4|-|TRBJ1-2|few
CASRAQEAGGYTF
TGTGCCAGCAGAGCCCAGGAGGCTGGTGGCTACACCTTC
>TRBV7-2|TRBD2|TRBJ2-7|-
CASSILSGTSATLYEQYF
TGTGCCAGCAGCATTCTTTCCGGGACTAGCGCCACACTCTACGAGCAGTACTTC
>TRBV5-4|TRBD1|TRBJ2-1|-
CASSGDRVSYNEQFF
TGTGCCAGCAGCGGTGACAGGGTCTCCTACAATGAGCAGTTCTTC
>TRBV7-9|-|TRBJ2-2|-
CASSLPGSGELFF
TGTGCCAGCAGCTTACCGGGGTCCGGGGAGCTGTTTTTT
>TRBV9|TRBD2|TRBJ2-3|-
CASSAGLENTDTQYF
TGTGCCAGCAGCGCCGGACTAGAAAACACAGATACGCAGTATTTT
>TRBV12-5|TRBD1|TRBJ1-1|-
CASGFYRGWYTEAFF
TGTGCTAGTGGTTTCTACAGGGGATGGTACACTGAAGCTTTCTTT
>TRBV7-9|TRBD1|TRBJ2-5|-
CSSSLGDRVAETQYF
TGTTCCAGCAGCTTAGGAGACAGGGTTGCAGAGACCCAGTACTTC
>TRBV5-5|-|TRBJ1-3|-
CASSPEMLSGNTIYF
TGTGCCAGCAGTCCGGAGATGCTCTCTGGAAACACCATATATTTT
>TRBV10-3|-|TRBJ1-5|once
CAISESQLGGGKAQHF
TGTGCCATCAGTGAATCGCAATTAGGGGGGGGGAAGGCCCAGCATTTT
>TRBV10-1|-|TRBJ2-2|-
CASSALRTGELFF
TGCGCCAGCAGCGCGCTGCGCACCGGGGAGCTGTTTTTT
>TRBV11-2|-|TRBJ2-7|-
CASSFNRGGDEQYF
TGTGCCAGCAGCTTCAATAGGGGCGGGGACGAGCAGTACTTC
>TRBV6-5|-|TRBJ1-2|-
CASMNRAFGNGYTF
TGTGCCAGCATGAACAGGGCCTTTGGTAATGGCTACACCTTC
>TRBV5-6|-|TRBJ1-2|-
CASSLLRAGSYGYTF
TGTGCCAGCAGCTTGCTTAGGGCGGGGTCGTATGGCTACACCTTC
>TRBV28|TRBD1|TRBJ1-4|-
CASSLGRGPEKLFF
TGTGCCAGCAGCTTGGGCAGGGGGCCGGAAAAACTGTTTTTT
>TRBV5-6|TRBD1|TRBJ1-1|-
CASSLPGTGITEAFF
TGTGCCAGCAGCTTACCCGGGACAGGGATCACTGAAGCTTTCTTT
>TRBV18|-|TRBJ1-2|-
CASSPGGAIYGYTF
TGTGCCAGCTCACCAGGGGGCGCGATCTATGGCTACACCTTC
>TRBV30|TRBD1|TRBJ1-3|-
CAWSGTGSPGNTIYF
TGTGCCTGGAGTGGGACAGGGTCACCTGGAAACACCATATATTTT
>TRBV18|TRBD2|TRBJ2-1|-
CASSPFTGGRSGNEQFF
TGTGCCAGCTCACCTTTCACCGGGGGGAGATCGGGCAATGAGCAGTTCTTC
>TRBV13|TRBD1|TRBJ2-5|-
CASSLDLHRGRGQETQYF
TGTGCCAGCAGCTTAGATCTACACAGGGGGCGCGGCCAAGAGACCCAGTACTTC
>TRBV7-7|TRBD1|TRBJ2-1|-
CASSLRDSYEQFF
TGTGCTAGCAGCCTCCGGGACAGTTATGAGCAGTTCTTC
>TRBV2|-|TRBJ2-1|-
CASSVRGEQFF
TGTGCCAGCAGTGTCCGGGGAGAGCAGTTCTTC
>TRBV7-6|-|TRBJ2-1|-
CASSLFNNEQFF
TGTGCCAGCAGCTTATTTAACAATGAGCAGTTCTTC
>TRBV19|TRBD1|TRBJ1-1|-
CASSTTGTGTLSTEAFF
TGTGCCAGTAGTACCACCGGGACAGGGACGTTGAGCACTGAAGCTTTCTTT
>TRBV2|TRBD1|TRBJ2-5|-
CASSEVTWDRQETQYF
TGTGCCAGCAGTGAAGTCACTTGGGACAGACAAGAGACCCAGTACTTC
>TRBV19|TRBD1|TRBJ1-1|-
CASRTQGRTEAFF
TGTGCCTCACGGACACAGGGGAGAACTGAAGCTTTCTTT
>TRBV29-1|-|TRBJ2-1|-
CSVVKGVGLGEQFF
TGCAGCGTTGTAAAGGGGGTGGGTTTGGGTGAGCAGTTCTTC
>TRBV11-3|-|TRBJ1-1|-
CASSPSGQGNTEAFF
TGTGCCAGCAGCCCAAGCGGGCAGGGGAACACTGAAGCTTTCTTT
>TRBV5-1|TRBD2|TRBJ2-7|-
CASSSHHLAGVRNEQYF
TGCGCCAGCAGCTCTCATCACTTAGCGGGAGTACGGAACGAGCAGTACTTC
>TRBV11-3|TRBD2|TRBJ2-2|-
CASSFRLGGTGELFF
TGTGCCAGCAGCTTCCGATTGGGGGGGACCGGGGAGCTGTTTTTT
>TRBV29-1|TRBD1|TRBJ1-1|-
CSGVNLGQGMNTEAFF
TGCAGCGGAGTAAATCTTGGACAGGGTATGAACACTGAAGCTTTCTTT
>TRBV4-1|TRBD1|TRBJ1-2|-
CASSPMRQGGGYGYTF
TGCGCCAGCAGCCCAATGAGACAGGGTGGGGGATATGGCTACACCTTC
>TRBV12-5|TRBD1|TRBJ2-1|-
CASKKDRVLEQFF
TGTGCTAGCAAAAAGGACAGGGTTTTGGAGCAGTTCTTC
>TRBV19|TRBD2|TRBJ2-7|-
CASSSDPRTSGSPEQYF
TGTGCCAGTAGTTCGGACCCAAGGACTAGCGGGAGTCCCGAGCAGTACTTC